One and the same sample provided the 4 T cell receptor beta chains below, sequenced in a study of cytomegalovirus exposure and HLA in healthy donors. PCR employed 60 Vbeta and 13 Jbeta primers. Produced via immunoSEQ multiplex PCR; TCRdb's table is partial and in-frame only. The sample consists of about 87,000 clones, about four fifths of them appearing once. Source material: PBMCs. The receptors derive from a woman in her thirties or forties in good health and CMV-seronegative.

This chain joins TRBV5-4 and TRBJ1-3; no clear D gene. The CDR3 is 13 residues long. Trimming cost V 0 bases and J 4 bases, with 5 bases left between them. The germline V gene has CDR1 SGHNT and CDR2 YYREEE (reference sequence). The CDR3, as DNA: TGTGCCAGCAGCTTGGCGGGGGGAAACACCATATATTTT. It yields the protein CASSLAGGNTIYF.

The J gene is TRBJ2-7, the V gene TRBV7-3; 9 nucleotides match TRBD1. The trim removed 1 base at V and 6 bases at J, leaving 7 bases unmatched. The CDR3 contains 15 residues. Looked up from germline, CDR1 is SGHTA and CDR2 is FQGTGA. CDR3 loop: CASSLSTGGASEQYF. The CDR3 DNA is TGTGCCAGCAGCTTAAGCACAGGGGGCGCGTCCGAGCAGTACTTC.

The chain couples TRBV5-8 to TRBJ1-2; 8 nucleotides line up with TRBD1. Germline CDR1 is SGHTS and CDR2 is YDEGEE. This CDR3 is 14 amino acids long. Trimming cost V 7 bases and J 0 bases; bases outside gene matches: 5. DNA of the CDR3: TGTGCCAGCTTATCGACAGGGGCTAACTATGGCTACACCTTC. Its translation is CASLSTGANYGYTF.

This clone was seen a handful of times. V and J are TRBV18 and TRBJ1-1; unclear D gene. Germline values: CDR1 KGHSH, CDR2 LQKENI. Trimming cost V 0 bases and J 4 bases, with 15 bases left between them. The CDR3 has 16 residues. The CDR3 here is CASSPPTRRVATEAFF. The CDR3 DNA follows: TGTGCCAGCTCACCACCCACGCGCAGAGTAGCCACTGAAGCTTTCTTT.